The present T cell receptor beta chain was sequenced within a study of regulatory T cells in long-lasting Graves disease. General study results and limits: Newly diagnosed patients had higher TCR diversity than persistent Graves' patients did. TRBV28, TRBJ1-2 and TRBJ2-5 emerged as the favored segments in persistent disease.

This clonotype was seen only a few times. Its antigen remains unknown. Germline lookup yields CDR1 LGHDT and CDR2 YNNKEL (reference sequence). The CDR3 consists of 12 residues. With 1 base removed from V and 6 bases from J, the gap between germline ends came to 6 bases. Assembly of TCR beta libraries relied on iRepertoire HTBI primers together with Arm-PCR of CDR3 regions. TCRdb re-called the multiplex PCR reads with MiXCR, one entry per CDR3 protein. Among about 450,000 distinct CDR3 sequences, around a quarter were seen once, and the ten largest hold about a quarter. Time point in this sample: persistent/refractory GD, antithyroid drugs over 5 years with positive TRAb. PBMC RNA served as the TCR library source. By American Thyroid Association guidelines, Graves' disease was diagnosed in the cohort.

The chain joins TRBV3-1 to TRBJ2-5, with unresolved D. The material was peripheral blood mononuclear cells (PBMCs), obtained when the disease was refractory, from a patient treated with antithyroid drugs. The source of this sequence is a female donor with Graves disease. The CDR3 sequence: CASSQGGKTQYF. The CDR3 DNA sequence: TGTGCCAGCAGCCAAGGGGGAAAGACCCAGTACTTC.